The 20 T cell receptor beta chains given below trace back to one sample, sequenced in a study of CD8+ T cells in alopecia areata. Sequencing used cDNA as its template, made by extracting RNA and reverse transcribing it. Sequencing used immunoSEQ multiplex PCR; TCRdb keeps in-frame clones, though not all of them. The table lists some 4,800 clones, approximately 89% of them singletons. Noted treatment: oral pan-JAK inhibitor, 5-10 mg twice daily. From alopecia areata patients, lesional scalp punch biopsies and peripheral blood were collected. The sample here was skin, taken at week 4, from a patient treated with tofacitinib. The receptors here all came from a human donor with alopecia areata.

The chain links TRBV4-3 to TRBJ2-3; the D is unclear. The CDR3 contains 15 residues. Trimming left V 2 bases short and J 1 base short, with 10 bases between. CDR1 and CDR2 (germline): LGHNA, YSLEER. The CDR3 bases are TGCGCCAGCAGCCAAACAGAGTCAGGCACAGATACGCAGTATTTT. This encodes CASSQTESGTDTQYF.

This clone has only one observation. The rearrangement joins TRBV28 to TRBJ1-1; D remains ambiguous. Trimming removed 6 bases at V and 7 bases at J, with 18 bases between. Germline loops: CDR1 MDHEN, CDR2 SYDVKM. This CDR3 spans 14 amino acids. CDR3: CASSWTPVDGEAFF. As DNA, the CDR3 is TGTGCCAGCAGCTGGACCCCCGTCGACGGTGAAGCTTTCTTT.

The chain has TRBV29-1 and TRBJ2-7; 9 bases map to TRBD1. V was clipped by 4 bases and J by 2 bases; unmatched bases: 18. The CDR3 spans 18 residues. Germline V gives CDR1 SQVTM, CDR2 ANQGSEA. DNA of the CDR3: TGCAGCGTTGCGGGGGTGGCCGCGTGGGGGACAGGGACCTACGAGCAGTACTTC. It yields the protein CSVAGVAAWGTGTYEQYF.

The CDR3 sequence: CASSRTRNTEAFF. The CDR3 nucleotides are TGTGCCAGCAGCCGAACAAGGAACACTGAAGCTTTCTTT. The gene calls are TRBV7-3 and TRBJ1-1, with D hard to call. In germline, CDR1 is SGHTA, CDR2 FQGTGA. The germline V and J ends were trimmed by 5 bases and 1 base, with 8 bases remaining between them. The length of the CDR3 is 13 residues.

The V and J genes are TRBV10-3 and TRBJ1-5; the match to TRBD1 covers 9 bases. The CDR3 runs 15 residues. Trimming cost V 0 bases and J 8 bases; bases outside gene matches: 5. From germline, CDR1 is ENHRY and CDR2 SYGVKD. The CDR3 sequence is CAISESTGQGKPQHF. The DNA for the CDR3 is TGTGCCATCAGTGAGTCGACGGGACAGGGCAAGCCCCAGCATTTT.

This sequence joins TRBV4-3 and TRBJ2-3; D not resolved. This CDR3 region has 16 residues. The V and J ends lost 1 base and 0 bases respectively, with 11 bases between them. CDR1 is LGHNA, CDR2 YSLEER, per germline. The DNA of the CDR3 is TGCGCCAGCAGCCAAGGCCATTTGGCTAGCACAGATACGCAGTATTTT. Protein: CASSQGHLASTDTQYF.

The V gene is TRBV4-3, the J gene TRBJ2-1, with D perhaps matching TRBD2 (5 bases). Trimming removed 0 bases at V and 1 base at J, with 10 bases between. The CDR3 is 16 residues long. CDR1 and CDR2 (germline): LGHNA, YSLEER. As DNA, the CDR3 is TGCGCCAGCAGCCAAGAGGTAGCGCCTTCCTACAATGAGCAGTTCTTC. Its translation is CASSQEVAPSYNEQFF.

This chain connects TRBV2 to TRBJ2-5, with TRBD1 matching 9 bases. The J call may be wrong; the DNA end is better matched by TRBJ2-7. In germline, CDR1 is SNHLY, CDR2 FYNNEI. This CDR3 spans 13 amino acids. The CDR3 sequence is CASSGQGTYEQYF. In DNA form, the CDR3 reads TGTGCCAGTTCGGGACAGGGTACCTACGAGCAGTACTTC.

This clone was seen just once. The chain links TRBV6-5 to TRBJ1-5; D is ambiguous. The CDR3 has 12 amino acids. V shed 7 bases and J shed 2 bases, with 6 bases lying between them. CDR1 and CDR2 from the germline V gene are MNHEY and SVGAGI. In DNA, the CDR3 is TGTGCCAGCACCGGCGGCAATCAGCCCCAGCATTTT. It is translated as CASTGGNQPQHF.

This rearrangement joins TRBV5-1 to TRBJ2-5; D possibly uses TRBD1 or TRBD2 (5 bases each). Matching the DNA end better, TRBJ2-7 makes the J call doubtful. CDR3 size: 15 residues. The V gene's germline CDR1 is SGHRS and CDR2 YFSETQ. CDR3 region: CASSFRDRNTYEQYF. CDR3 nucleotides: TGCGCCAGCAGCTTCCGGGACCGGAACACCTACGAGCAGTACTTC.

The rearrangement links TRBV29-1 to TRBJ1-2, with 7 bases that match TRBD1. Per germline, CDR1 SQVTM and CDR2 ANQGSEA. V lost 7 bases and J lost 2; bases outside the gene matches: 4. The CDR3 runs to 12 residues. The DNA of the CDR3 is TGCAGCGCCCGGGACAGCAACTATGGCTACACCTTC. It codes for CSARDSNYGYTF.

The gene calls are TRBV11-2 and TRBJ2-3, with TRBD2 matching 10 bases. V shed 2 bases and J 11 bases; nucleotides not matched to a gene: 16. The CDR3 loop spans 17 amino acids. Germline lookup yields CDR1 SGHAT and CDR2 FQNNGV. CDR3: CASSLLRTSGGPKKQYF. In DNA form, the CDR3 reads TGTGCCAGCAGCTTACTCCGGACTAGCGGCGGCCCTAAAAAGCAGTATTTT. The complete variable domain, with remaining parts taken from reference TRBV11-2 and TRBJ2-3, reads EAGVAQSPRYKIIEKRQSVAFWCNPISGHATLYWYQQILGQGPKLLIQFQNNGVVDDSQLPKDRFSAERLKGVDSTLKIQPAKLEDSAVYLCASSLLRTSGGPKKQYFGPGTRLTVL.

The V gene is TRBV29-1, the J gene TRBJ2-3; D not certain. Germline V gives CDR1 SQVTM, CDR2 ANQGSEA. The V end lost 3 bases, the J end lost 1 base, and 5 bases lay between the germline ends. This CDR3 region has 12 residues. CDR3 in amino acids: CSVERGTDTQYF. The DNA for the CDR3 is TGCAGCGTTGAGCGTGGCACAGATACGCAGTATTTT.

The chain recombines TRBV4-3 with TRBJ1-2, with 7 bases fitting TRBD1. The trim removed 3 bases at V and 2 bases at J, leaving 9 bases unmatched. Germline CDR1 reads LGHNA; CDR2 reads YSLEER. The CDR3 is 16 amino acids. For the CDR3, the DNA is TGCGCCAGCAGCCACGGGGACAGCATGGAGAACTATGGCTACACCTTC. Translation: CASSHGDSMENYGYTF.

The gene calls are TRBV9 and TRBJ2-3, with 10 bases aligning to TRBD1. Losses at the gene ends were 3 bases for V and 0 bases for J; bases not matched to a gene: 16. This CDR3 contains 20 residues. Per the germline V gene, CDR1 is SGDLS and CDR2 is YYNGEE. CDR3 in amino acids: CASSERGQGKGRLSTDTQYF. The CDR3 nucleotides are TGTGCCAGCAGCGAGAGGGGACAGGGGAAAGGGAGACTGAGCACAGATACGCAGTATTTT. Full variable domain (outside the CDR3, taken from reference TRBV9 and TRBJ2-3): DSGVTQTPKHLITATGQRVTLRCSPRSGDLSVYWYQQSLDQGLQFLIQYYNGEERAKGNILERFSAQQFPDLHSELNLSSLELGDSALYFCASSERGQGKGRLSTDTQYFGPGTRLTVL.

The V call is TRBV6-5, the J call TRBJ1-6; no definite D call. The germline CDR1 and CDR2 sequences are MNHEY and SVGAGI. Trimming left V 2 bases short and J 10 bases short, with 9 bases between. This CDR3 spans 13 amino acids. In DNA, the CDR3 is TGTGCCAGCAGTTACGGGGTTGAATCACCCCTCCACTTT. Translation: CASSYGVESPLHF.

V gene TRBV7-9 combines with J gene TRBJ1-2; maybe TRBD1 (5 bases). With 7 bases removed from V and 8 bases from J, the gap between germline ends came to 26 bases. This CDR3 is built from 16 residues. The germline gives CDR1 SEHNR, CDR2 FQNEAQ (reference sequence). In DNA, the CDR3 is TGTGCCAGCACTCGGTTTGGGAGGGGCACCTTCTGGGGCTACACCTTC. Protein sequence: CASTRFGRGTFWGYTF.

The chain has TRBV27 and TRBJ1-1; 8 bases map to TRBD1. In germline, CDR1 is MNHEY, CDR2 SMNVEV (reference sequence). The CDR3 consists of 16 residues. The trim removed 6 bases at V and 5 bases at J, leaving 14 bases unmatched. The CDR3 DNA is TGTGCCAGCAGACCAGGGGGCGGGAATCGTGGGACTGAAGCTTTCTTT. Translating gives CASRPGGGNRGTEAFF.

The chain recombines TRBV7-2 with TRBJ1-1; D call uncertain. Germline CDR1 reads SGHTA; CDR2 reads FQGNSA. Trimming cost V 4 bases and J 6 bases, with 12 bases left between them. The CDR3 covers 13 residues. In DNA, the CDR3 is TGTGCCAGCAGCTCCCTCCTTCTTCCTGAAGCTTTCTTT. Amino acids: CASSSLLLPEAFF.

The chain recombines TRBV6-1 with TRBJ2-7; D perhaps matches TRBD1 (5 bases). V was cut by 1 base and J by 2 bases, with 12 bases left in between. The V gene's germline CDR1 is MNHNS and CDR2 SASEGT. This CDR3 comprises 15 residues. The CDR3 DNA follows: TGTGCCAGCAGTGAAGGAACAGGCCGGACCTACGAGCAGTACTTC. This gives the protein CASSEGTGRTYEQYF.